This T cell receptor beta chain was recovered during a study of blood T cell repertoires in COVID-19. In the study overall: COVID-19 samples, acute and convalescent, were from the United States, Italy and Spain.

Cohorts were based on clinical histories the participants reported. This CDR3 is 13 amino acids long. The V end lost 1 base, the J end lost 7 bases, and 8 bases lay between the germline ends. In germline, CDR1 is KGHSH, CDR2 LQKENI. The protocol was immunoSEQ multiplex PCR, while the TCRdb copy is restricted to in-frame clones and leaves out a portion. The sample comprises around 300,000 clones, roughly 91% of which are singletons, and under 2.5% rests with the top ten. Input material: PBMCs or T cells enriched from blood (not recorded which). The V call is TRBV18, the J call TRBJ1-5; no reliable D call. The TCR was taken from a woman aged 55-70 years who had recovered from COVID-19. The CDR3: CASSPLGWQPQHF. CDR3 nucleotides: TGTGCCAGCTCACCACTGGGCTGGCAGCCCCAGCATTTT. The full variable domain, completed using reference TRBV18 and TRBJ1-5, is NAGVMQNPRHLVRRRGQEARLRCSPMKGHSHVYWYRQLPEEGLKFMVYLQKENIIDESGMPKERFSAEFPKEGPSILRIQQVVRGDSAAYFCASSPLGWQPQHFGDGTRLSIL.